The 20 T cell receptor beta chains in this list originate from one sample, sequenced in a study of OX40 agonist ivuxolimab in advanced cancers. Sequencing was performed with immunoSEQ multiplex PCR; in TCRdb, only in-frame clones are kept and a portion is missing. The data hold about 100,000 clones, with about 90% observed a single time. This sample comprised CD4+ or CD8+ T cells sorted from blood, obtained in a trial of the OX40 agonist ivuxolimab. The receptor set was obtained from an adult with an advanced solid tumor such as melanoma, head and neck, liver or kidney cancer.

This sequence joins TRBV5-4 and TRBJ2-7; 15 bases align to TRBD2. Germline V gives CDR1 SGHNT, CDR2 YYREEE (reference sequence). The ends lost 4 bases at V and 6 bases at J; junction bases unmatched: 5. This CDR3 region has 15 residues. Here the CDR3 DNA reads TGTGCCAGCAGCAGGGGACTAGCGGGAGGAACCGAGCAGTACTTC. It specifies CASSRGLAGGTEQYF.

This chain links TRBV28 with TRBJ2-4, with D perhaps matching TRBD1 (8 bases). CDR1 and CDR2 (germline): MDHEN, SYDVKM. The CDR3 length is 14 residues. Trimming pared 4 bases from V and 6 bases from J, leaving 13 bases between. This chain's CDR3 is CASSSTGEGNIQYF. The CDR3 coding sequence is TGTGCCAGCAGTTCGACAGGGGAGGGAAACATTCAGTACTTC.

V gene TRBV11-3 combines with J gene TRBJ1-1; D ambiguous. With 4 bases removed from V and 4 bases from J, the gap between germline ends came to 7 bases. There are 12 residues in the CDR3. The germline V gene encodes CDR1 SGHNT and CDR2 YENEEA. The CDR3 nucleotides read TGTGCCAGCAGCTATGGAGGCACTGAAGCTTTCTTT. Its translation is CASSYGGTEAFF.

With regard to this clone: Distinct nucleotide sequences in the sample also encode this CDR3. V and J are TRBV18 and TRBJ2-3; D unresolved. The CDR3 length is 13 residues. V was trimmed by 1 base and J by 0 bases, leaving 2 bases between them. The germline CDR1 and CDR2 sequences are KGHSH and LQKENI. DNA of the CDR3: TGTGCCAGCTCACCACTTAGCACAGATACGCAGTATTTT. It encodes CASSPLSTDTQYF.

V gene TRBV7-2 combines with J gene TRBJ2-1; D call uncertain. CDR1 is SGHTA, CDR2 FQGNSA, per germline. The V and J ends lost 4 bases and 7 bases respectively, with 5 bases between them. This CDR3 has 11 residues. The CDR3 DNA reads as TGTGCCAGCAGCTCAATAAATGAGCAGTTCTTC. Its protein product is CASSSINEQFF.

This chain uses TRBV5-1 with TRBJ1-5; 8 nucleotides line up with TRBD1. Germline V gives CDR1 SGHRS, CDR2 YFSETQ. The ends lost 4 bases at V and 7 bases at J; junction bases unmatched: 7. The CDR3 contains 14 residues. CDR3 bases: TGCGCCAGCAGCCCCGGGACAGGTACACAGCCCCAGCATTTT. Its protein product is CASSPGTGTQPQHF.

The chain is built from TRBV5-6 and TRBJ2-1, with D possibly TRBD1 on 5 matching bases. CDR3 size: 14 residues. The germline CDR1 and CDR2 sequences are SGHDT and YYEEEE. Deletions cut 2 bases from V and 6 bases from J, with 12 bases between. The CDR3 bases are TGTGCCAGCAGCTTAGTCCAGGGAAGCAATGAGCAGTTCTTC. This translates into CASSLVQGSNEQFF.

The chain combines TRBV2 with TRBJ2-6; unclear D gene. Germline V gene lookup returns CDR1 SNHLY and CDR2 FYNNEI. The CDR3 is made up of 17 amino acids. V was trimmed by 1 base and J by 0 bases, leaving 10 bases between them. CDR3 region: CASSEGAGYSGANVLTF. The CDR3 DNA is TGTGCCAGCAGTGAAGGGGCAGGCTACTCTGGGGCCAACGTCCTGACTTTC.

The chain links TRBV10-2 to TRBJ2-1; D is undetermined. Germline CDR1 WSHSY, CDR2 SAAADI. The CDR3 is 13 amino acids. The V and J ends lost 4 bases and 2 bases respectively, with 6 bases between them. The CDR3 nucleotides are TGCGCCAGCAGTGGGGTTACCTACAATGAGCAGTTCTTC. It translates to CASSGVTYNEQFF.

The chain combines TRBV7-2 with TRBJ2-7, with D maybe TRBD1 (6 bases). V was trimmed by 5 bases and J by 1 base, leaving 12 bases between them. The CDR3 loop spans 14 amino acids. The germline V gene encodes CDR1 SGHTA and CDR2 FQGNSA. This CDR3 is CASSPTGPSYEQYF. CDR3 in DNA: TGTGCCAGCAGCCCGACAGGCCCATCCTACGAGCAGTACTTC.

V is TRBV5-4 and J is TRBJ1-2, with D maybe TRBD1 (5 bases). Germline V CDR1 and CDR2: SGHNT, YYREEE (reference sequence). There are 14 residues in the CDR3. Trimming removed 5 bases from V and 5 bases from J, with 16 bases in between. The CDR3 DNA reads TGTGCCAGCAGGCTGCCGGGGGAGGGGTATGGCTACACCTTC. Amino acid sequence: CASRLPGEGYGYTF. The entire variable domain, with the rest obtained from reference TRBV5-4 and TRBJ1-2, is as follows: ETGVTQSPTHLIKTRGQQVTLRCSSQSGHNTVSWYQQALGQGPQFIFQYYREEENGRGNFPPRFSGLQFPNYSSELNVNALELDDSALYLCASRLPGEGYGYTFGSGTRLTVV.

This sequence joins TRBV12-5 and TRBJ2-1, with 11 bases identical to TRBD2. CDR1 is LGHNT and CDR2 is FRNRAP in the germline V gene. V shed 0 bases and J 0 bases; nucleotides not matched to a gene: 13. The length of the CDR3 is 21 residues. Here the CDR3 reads CASGLVRVAGGPNPSYNEQFF. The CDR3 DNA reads TGTGCTAGTGGTTTGGTACGGGTAGCGGGAGGGCCGAACCCCTCCTACAATGAGCAGTTCTTC.

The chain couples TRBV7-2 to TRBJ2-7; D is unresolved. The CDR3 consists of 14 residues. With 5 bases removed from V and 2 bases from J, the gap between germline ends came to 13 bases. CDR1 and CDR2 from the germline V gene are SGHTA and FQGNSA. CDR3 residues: CASSPQTATYEQYF. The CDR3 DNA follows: TGTGCCAGCAGCCCCCAGACGGCGACCTACGAGCAGTACTTC.

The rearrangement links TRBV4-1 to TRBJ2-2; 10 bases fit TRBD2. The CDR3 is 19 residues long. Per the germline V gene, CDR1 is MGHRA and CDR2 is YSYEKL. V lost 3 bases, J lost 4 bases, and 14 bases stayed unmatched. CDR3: CASSQELGLAGAGTGELFF. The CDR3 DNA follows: TGCGCCAGCAGCCAGGAGCTGGGGCTAGCGGGAGCGGGCACCGGGGAGCTGTTTTTT.

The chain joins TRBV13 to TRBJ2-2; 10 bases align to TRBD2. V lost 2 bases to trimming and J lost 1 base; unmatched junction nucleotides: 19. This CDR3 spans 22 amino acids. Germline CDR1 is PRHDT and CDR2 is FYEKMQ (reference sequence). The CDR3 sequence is CASSLRFRGLAGEMLNTGELFF. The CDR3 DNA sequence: TGTGCCAGCAGCTTAAGGTTCCGGGGGCTAGCGGGAGAAATGTTGAACACCGGGGAGCTGTTTTTT.

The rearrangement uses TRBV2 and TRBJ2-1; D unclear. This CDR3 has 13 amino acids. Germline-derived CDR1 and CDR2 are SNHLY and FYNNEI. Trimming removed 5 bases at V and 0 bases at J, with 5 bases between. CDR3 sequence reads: CASSPGSYNEQFF. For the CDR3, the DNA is TGTGCCAGCAGTCCAGGCTCCTACAATGAGCAGTTCTTC.

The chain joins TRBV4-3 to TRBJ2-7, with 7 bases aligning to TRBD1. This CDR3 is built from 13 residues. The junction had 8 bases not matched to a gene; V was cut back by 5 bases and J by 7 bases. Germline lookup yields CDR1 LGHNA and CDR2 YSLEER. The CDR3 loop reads CASSFRQGGEQYF. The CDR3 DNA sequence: TGCGCCAGCAGCTTCCGACAGGGTGGGGAGCAGTACTTC.

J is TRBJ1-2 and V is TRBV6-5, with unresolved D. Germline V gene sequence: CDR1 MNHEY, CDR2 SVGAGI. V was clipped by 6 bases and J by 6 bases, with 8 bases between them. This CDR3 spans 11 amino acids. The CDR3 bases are TGTGCCAGCAGCCTCGGGCATGGCTACACCTTC. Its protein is CASSLGHGYTF.

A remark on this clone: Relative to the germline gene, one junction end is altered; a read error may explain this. CDR3 sequence: CAWSPGTGPRGSNQSQHF. The CDR3, as DNA: TGTGCCTGGAGTCCAGGGACAGGGCCTAGGGGGAGCAATCAGTCCCAGCATTTT. This chain connects TRBV30 to TRBJ1-5; 9 bases are shared with TRBD1. This CDR3 spans 18 amino acids. Germline CDR1 GTSNPN, CDR2 SVGIG (reference sequence).

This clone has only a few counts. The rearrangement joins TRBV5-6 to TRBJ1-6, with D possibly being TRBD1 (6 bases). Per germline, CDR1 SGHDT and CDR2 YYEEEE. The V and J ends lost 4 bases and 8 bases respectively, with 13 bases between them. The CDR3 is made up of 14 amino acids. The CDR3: CASSTDRTDSPLHF. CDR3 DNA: TGTGCCAGCAGCACGGACAGAACGGATTCACCCCTCCACTTT.